The 3 T cell receptor beta chains given below trace back to one sample, sequenced in a study of blood T cells in healthy people across ages. Alongside a J-beta primer mix, a sample-barcoded 5' primer served in a second PCR lasting about 7 to 12 cycles. TCRdb redid the calling of the 5' RACE reads with MiXCR, one entry per CDR3 protein. The sample holds around 650,000 distinct CDR3 sequences, roughly two fifths seen once. Material for sequencing was blood. The receptor set was obtained from a man older than 75 in good health.

This clonotype was found once. The chain recombines TRBV20-1 with TRBJ1-2; a possible D gene is TRBD1 (5 bases). With 6 bases removed from V and 5 bases from J, the gap between germline ends came to 13 bases. The germline V gene has CDR1 DFQATT and CDR2 SNEGSKA (reference sequence). This CDR3 is 12 amino acids long. The DNA of the CDR3 is TGCAGTGCCGCAGACAGCCCTTATGGCTACACCTTC. Amino acids: CSAADSPYGYTF.

This clonotype was detected many times. This chain connects TRBV20-1 to TRBJ2-5; D remains unclear. Germline CDR1 and CDR2: DFQATT and SNEGSKA (reference sequence). The CDR3 has 14 residues. V dropped 1 base and J dropped 4 bases, with 13 bases sitting between them. The CDR3 DNA sequence: TGCAGTGCTAGAGGGGCCCAGATTGGAGAGACCCAGTACTTC. This translates into CSARGAQIGETQYF.

This clonotype occurred a few times. V and J are TRBV6-2 or TRBV6-3 and TRBJ2-7; tentatively, D is TRBD2 (6 bases). The CDR3 length is 15 residues. Deletions cut 0 bases from V and 5 bases from J, with 14 bases between. The germline V gene encodes CDR1 MNHEY and CDR2 SVGEGT. CDR3 bases: TGTGCCAGCAGTTACTCGCGGGAAACTACACACGAGCAGTACTTC. Residues: CASSYSRETTHEQYF.